What follows are 28 T cell receptor beta chains derived from one specimen sequenced in a study of blood T cells in healthy people across ages. A J-beta primer mix and a sample-barcoded 5' primer were used in a second PCR of about 6 to 12 cycles. TCRdb itself ran the 5' RACE reads through MiXCR, one entry per CDR3 protein. The sample yields fewer than 2,000,000 distinct CDR3 sequences, around 42% seen once. The sample was blood. These receptors were collected from a human donor in good health.

The chain links TRBV20-1 to TRBJ1-2; a weak D match, TRBD1 (5 bases). From germline, CDR1 is DFQATT and CDR2 SNEGSKA (reference sequence). V was clipped by 3 bases and J by 3 bases, with 17 bases between them. This CDR3 has 15 residues. The CDR3 loop is CSARPPGDHYYGYTF. CDR3 nucleotide sequence: TGCAGTGCTAGGCCCCCTGGGGACCACTACTATGGCTACACCTTC.

This chain uses TRBV27 with TRBJ2-4, with 10 bases fitting TRBD1. The J call is doubtful: the DNA matches TRBJ2-7 better. CDR1 and CDR2 from the germline V gene are MNHEY and SMNVEV (reference sequence). CDR3 length: 15 residues. The CDR3 here is CASSLIGTGEYEQYF. The DNA of the CDR3 is TGTGCCAGCAGTTTAATCGGGACAGGGGAATACGAGCAGTACTTC.

V is TRBV20-1 and J is TRBJ2-7, with D perhaps TRBD1 (6 bases). The CDR3 covers 15 residues. Germline CDR1 reads DFQATT; CDR2 reads SNEGSKA (reference sequence). V was pared by 3 bases and J by 2 bases, with 17 bases between. DNA of the CDR3: TGCAGTGCTAGGAATCCTCTAGGGGGAACCTACGAGCAGTACTTC. Its protein is CSARNPLGGTYEQYF.

V gene TRBV6-2 or TRBV6-3 combines with J gene TRBJ2-1; no reliable D call. V shed 0 bases and J shed 7 bases, with 7 bases lying between them. Germline CDR1 reads MNHEY; CDR2 reads SVGEGT. CDR3 length equals 13 residues. The CDR3 sequence is CASSYSNENEQFF. Written as DNA, the CDR3 is TGTGCCAGCAGTTACTCGAACGAAAATGAGCAGTTCTTC.

As regards this clonotype: A much larger clone differs from this one at a single base, so this may be a read error. The rearrangement joins TRBV28 to TRBJ1-1, with TRBD1 as a possible D gene (5 bases). CDR3 length: 14 residues. The V end was cut by 0 bases, the J end by 4 bases, with 9 bases between. CDR1 MDHEN and CDR2 SYDVKM come from the germline V gene. The CDR3 loop is CASSLWGESTEAFF. CDR3 in DNA: TGTGCCAGCAGTTTATGGGGGGAGAGCACTGAAGCTTTCTTT.

The chain recombines TRBV5-1 with TRBJ2-6; a weak D match, TRBD1 (5 bases). With 2 bases removed from V and 0 bases from J, the gap between germline ends came to 12 bases. Per the germline V gene, CDR1 is SGHRS and CDR2 is YFSETQ. The CDR3 totals 17 residues. The CDR3 loop reads CASSFAGPDSGANVLTF. In DNA, the CDR3 is TGCGCCAGCAGCTTCGCAGGGCCCGACTCTGGGGCCAACGTCCTGACTTTC.

V and J are TRBV4-3 and TRBJ2-5, with TRBD2 matching over 10 bases. J lost 5 bases, V lost 2 bases, and 11 bases had no gene match. The CDR3 sequence is 17 residues long. Germline-derived CDR1 and CDR2 are LGHNA and YSLEER. The chain's CDR3 is CASSQRRFLAGGETQYF. The CDR3 bases are TGCGCCAGCAGCCAAAGAAGGTTTTTAGCGGGGGGTGAGACCCAGTACTTC.

The chain joins TRBV20-1 to TRBJ2-7; 7 nucleotides agree with TRBD1. V lost 4 bases and J lost 6; bases outside the gene matches: 3. The CDR3 is 11 residues long. Germline values: CDR1 DFQATT, CDR2 SNEGSKA (reference sequence). The CDR3 protein is CSATAGGEQYF. In DNA form, the CDR3 reads TGCAGTGCTACTGCAGGGGGCGAGCAGTACTTC.

The chain carries TRBV24-1 and TRBJ2-7, with a tentative D call TRBD1 (5 bases). Germline loops: CDR1 KGHDR, CDR2 SFDVKD. The CDR3 contains 12 residues. V lost 1 base to trimming and J lost 5 bases, with 5 bases between them. CDR3 sequence reads: CATSDLGDEQYF. In DNA, the CDR3 is TGTGCCACCAGTGATTTAGGGGACGAGCAGTACTTC.

The chain links TRBV7-9 to TRBJ1-1, with TRBD1 matching 9 bases. CDR3 length: 16 residues. CDR1 is SEHNR, CDR2 FQNEAQ, per germline (reference sequence). V shed 5 bases and J 6 bases; nucleotides not matched to a gene: 13. The CDR3 sequence: CASSPTGTGKFAEAFF. CDR3 bases: TGTGCCAGCAGCCCGACCGGGACAGGGAAATTTGCTGAAGCTTTCTTT.

The chain recombines TRBV11-3 with TRBJ2-5; 7 bases agree with TRBD1. The V and J ends lost 1 base and 2 bases, in that order; junction bases with no gene match: 10. CDR3 length: 17 residues. Germline CDR1 reads SGHNT; CDR2 reads YENEEA. CDR3 region: CASSLGHSGRGQETQYF. The DNA of the CDR3 is TGTGCCAGCAGCTTAGGACATTCTGGCAGGGGGCAAGAGACCCAGTACTTC. Supplemented by reference TRBV11-3 and TRBJ2-5, the full variable domain reads EAGVVQSPRYKIIEKKQPVAFWCNPISGHNTLYWYLQNLGQGPELLIRYENEEAVDDSQLPKDRFSAERLKGVDSTLKIQPAELGDSAVYLCASSLGHSGRGQETQYFGPGTRLLVL.

The chain joins TRBV5-1 to TRBJ2-5; a weak D match, TRBD2 (6 bases). The germline V gene has CDR1 SGHRS and CDR2 YFSETQ. This CDR3 region has 16 residues. Trimming removed 3 bases from V and 2 bases from J, with 17 bases in between. The CDR3 protein is CASSSRGVGSQETQYF. The CDR3 nucleotides are TGCGCCAGCAGCTCCCGAGGGGTCGGGAGTCAAGAGACCCAGTACTTC.

The rearrangement uses TRBV10-3 and TRBJ1-3; D is perhaps TRBD1 (5 bases). The germline V gene has CDR1 ENHRY and CDR2 SYGVKD. The CDR3 is made up of 16 amino acids. Between the trimmed V and J ends, which lost 1 base and 1 base, there was a span of 11 bases. The CDR3 here is CAISELGLPSGNTIYF. For the CDR3, the DNA is TGTGCCATCAGTGAGTTGGGGCTTCCGTCTGGAAACACCATATATTTT.

The chain employs TRBV6-2 or TRBV6-3 and TRBJ2-7; D is perhaps TRBD1 or TRBD2 (6 bases each). V was trimmed by 4 bases and J by 0 bases, leaving 13 bases between them. This CDR3 comprises 15 residues. CDR1 is MNHEY, CDR2 SVGEGT, per germline. The CDR3 nucleotides read TGTGCCAGCAGTTCCCTGGGGGGCTACTCCTACGAGCAGTACTTC. The encoded protein is CASSSLGGYSYEQYF.

The chain joins TRBV28 to TRBJ2-1; TRBD2 matches 12 bases. V gave up 6 bases and J gave up 0 bases; unmatched junction bases: 6. Germline V CDR1 and CDR2: MDHEN, SYDVKM. This CDR3 has 17 amino acids. The CDR3 DNA follows: TGTGCCAGCAGGGGGACTAGCGGGCCCCGCTCCTACAATGAGCAGTTCTTC. It specifies CASRGTSGPRSYNEQFF.

The V and J genes are TRBV6-2 or TRBV6-3 and TRBJ2-1, with D unclear. Germline V gene data show CDR1 as MNHEY and CDR2 as SVGEGT. The germline V and J ends were trimmed by 4 bases and 9 bases, with 10 bases remaining between them. The length of the CDR3 is 12 residues. CDR3 nucleotides: TGTGCCAGCAGTTCCCCGGCAGTTGAGCAGTTCTTC. This translates into CASSSPAVEQFF.

This clonotype was seen just once. V and J are TRBV5-1 and TRBJ2-7; weak D call: TRBD1 (6 bases). Germline values: CDR1 SGHRS, CDR2 YFSETQ. The CDR3 consists of 14 residues. Between the trimmed V and J ends, which lost 3 bases and 5 bases, there was a span of 15 bases. The CDR3 is CASSSGLQGHEQYF. In nucleotides, the CDR3 is TGCGCCAGCAGCTCGGGCCTCCAGGGGCACGAGCAGTACTTC.

The chain is built from TRBV20-1 and TRBJ1-2; D unresolved. Germline values: CDR1 DFQATT, CDR2 SNEGSKA (reference sequence). The CDR3 contains 13 residues. V dropped 1 base and J dropped 2 bases, with 8 bases sitting between them. The CDR3 here is CSARARPNYGYTF. DNA of the CDR3: TGCAGTGCTAGAGCGCGGCCCAACTATGGCTACACCTTC.

The sample holds a few counts of this clonotype. The V gene is TRBV20-1, the J gene TRBJ2-3; D is possibly TRBD1 or TRBD2 (5 bases each). CDR1 and CDR2 (germline): DFQATT, SNEGSKA (reference sequence). The CDR3 spans 14 residues. V lost 8 bases to trimming and J lost 0 bases, with 15 bases between them. The CDR3, as DNA: TGCAGTATTGGATTAAGGGACAGCACAGATACGCAGTATTTT. Encoded protein: CSIGLRDSTDTQYF.

This clonotype has a count of ten or more. The rearrangement links TRBV29-1 to TRBJ2-5; 8 nucleotides match TRBD1. The junction had 13 bases not matched to a gene; V was cut back by 5 bases and J by 2 bases. Germline V CDR1 and CDR2: SQVTM, ANQGSEA. The CDR3 consists of 16 residues. CDR3 DNA: TGCAGCGTTAAATTTACCGGGACAGGAGATCAAGAGACCCAGTACTTC. Its translation is CSVKFTGTGDQETQYF.

This clonotype has just a few counts. The chain employs TRBV12-3 or TRBV12-4 and TRBJ1-1; no definite D call. This CDR3 spans 15 amino acids. The germline V and J ends were trimmed by 7 bases and 1 base, with 16 bases remaining between them. The CDR3 region is CASKTFIGRNTEAFF. DNA for the CDR3: TGTGCCAGCAAGACCTTTATAGGCAGGAACACTGAAGCTTTCTTT.

Only a few counts were recorded for this clonotype. V usage is TRBV7-2 and J usage is TRBJ2-1; D might be TRBD1 (6 bases). In germline, CDR1 is SGHTA, CDR2 FQGNSA. The CDR3 sequence is 14 residues long. Trimming left V 8 bases short and J 2 bases short, with 13 bases between. The DNA of the CDR3 is TGTGCCAGCGCCCTCAGGGGCACCTACAATGAGCAGTTCTTC. It translates to CASALRGTYNEQFF.

V gene TRBV5-6 combines with J gene TRBJ2-7; no firm D call. With the DNA end fitting TRBJ2-5 better, the J assignment may be wrong. The CDR3 spans 16 residues. In germline, CDR1 is SGHDT, CDR2 YYEEEE. CDR3 sequence: CASSPNGGTLQETQYF. The CDR3 region has the DNA TGTGCCAGCAGCCCGAATGGCGGAACCCTGCAAGAGACCCAGTACTTC.

This chain uses TRBV4-3 with TRBJ1-1; D remains ambiguous. From germline, CDR1 is LGHNA and CDR2 YSLEER. Trimming took off 0 bases at V and 2 bases at J, with 13 bases between the two ends. This CDR3 is built from 16 residues. CDR3 residues: CASSQDHRQENTEAFF. The CDR3 DNA reads as TGCGCCAGCAGCCAAGATCATCGACAAGAAAACACTGAAGCTTTCTTT.

The chain uses TRBV6-5 and TRBJ2-6, with D possibly TRBD1 on 5 matching bases. V was cut by 10 bases and J by 2 bases, with 15 bases left in between. Germline CDR1 is MNHEY and CDR2 is SVGAGI. CDR3 length: 15 amino acids. The CDR3 protein is CATSFTGAGANVLTF. Here the CDR3 DNA reads TGTGCCACCTCATTCACAGGAGCTGGGGCCAACGTCCTGACTTTC.

V and J are TRBV25-1 and TRBJ1-2, with a tentative D call TRBD1 (6 bases). With 6 bases removed from V and 8 bases from J, the gap between germline ends came to 16 bases. Germline V gene sequence: CDR1 MGHDK, CDR2 SYGVNS. There are 13 residues in the CDR3. The CDR3 DNA sequence: TGTGCCAGCAGACAGGGACGGGCACAGGGCTACACCTTC. It translates to CASRQGRAQGYTF.

The chain carries TRBV6-1 and TRBJ1-4; 10 bases fit TRBD1. Unmatched junction bases numbered 14, after V lost 5 bases and J lost 8 bases. Per the germline V gene, CDR1 is MNHNS and CDR2 is SASEGT. The CDR3 length is 17 residues. CDR3 DNA sequence: TGTGCCAGCAGTCCAATCGACAGGGGGCTTTATTCCGAAAAACTGTTTTTT. This translates into CASSPIDRGLYSEKLFF.

Points on this clonotype: This sequence may be a read error, since a much larger clone differs from it by one base. This chain uses TRBV15 with TRBJ2-6; D not certain. This CDR3 has 13 residues. Trimming took off 8 bases at V and 8 bases at J, with 13 bases between the two ends. Germline CDR1 and CDR2: LNHNV and YYDKDF (reference sequence). The chain's CDR3 is CATGLIGSNVLTF. In DNA form, the CDR3 reads TGTGCCACCGGCCTAATTGGTTCCAACGTCCTGACTTTC.